These 4 T cell receptor beta chains were all obtained from the same sample, sequenced in a study of T cells in Graves' hyperthyroidism and ophthalmopathy. Amplification of TCR beta CDR3 regions was performed using RNA transcripts as template. The HTBI primer set drove a first-round RT-PCR of the TCR CDR3. TCRdb fed the multiplex PCR reads into MiXCR, producing one record per CDR3 protein. In the table there are 94,000 or so distinct CDR3 sequences, over 50% of which are singletons. The material sequenced was blood. These receptors originate from a middle-aged woman with Graves' hyperthyroidism.

This clonotype came up once. The chain has TRBV10-2 and TRBJ2-5, with D tentatively TRBD1 (6 bases). This CDR3 contains 12 residues. The germline V and J ends were trimmed by 4 bases and 5 bases, with 8 bases remaining between them. Germline V gene sequence: CDR1 WSHSY, CDR2 SAAADI. CDR3 loop: CASSGTAETQYF. CDR3 coding DNA: TGCGCCAGCAGTGGGACAGCGGAGACCCAGTACTTC.

This clonotype has ten or more counts. The chain is built from TRBV12-3 or TRBV12-4 and TRBJ1-3; no clear D gene. The CDR3 is 14 amino acids. The V and J ends lost 4 bases and 0 bases respectively, with 7 bases between them. CDR3 sequence (DNA): TGTGCCAGCAGTTACGACGGCTCTGGAAACACCATATATTTT. Its protein product is CASSYDGSGNTIYF.

The chain is built from TRBV7-9 and TRBJ2-7, with TRBD1 matching 12 bases. Germline V lookup: CDR1 SEHNR, CDR2 FQNEAQ (reference sequence). CDR3 length: 15 amino acids. V lost 1 base, J lost 6 bases, and 4 bases stayed unmatched. CDR3 protein: CASSLEGQGASEQYF. The CDR3 DNA sequence: TGTGCCAGCAGCTTAGAGGGACAGGGGGCTTCCGAGCAGTACTTC.

This clonotype has at least ten counts. This chain links TRBV2 with TRBJ1-4; unclear D gene. CDR3 length: 14 amino acids. Germline loops: CDR1 SNHLY, CDR2 FYNNEI. V was shortened by 5 bases and J by 0 bases, with 7 bases between the two germline ends. CDR3 in DNA: TGTGCCAGCAGTCCCAGACCAACTAATGAAAAACTGTTTTTT. Protein: CASSPRPTNEKLFF.